These 29 T cell receptor beta chains originate from one sample sequenced in a study of blood T cell repertoires in COVID-19. Some clones are missing from TCRdb's copy, which holds only in-frame ones; the method was immunoSEQ multiplex PCR. The data show about 140,000 clones, around 90% seen once. Sequencing was carried out using peripheral blood. The origin of the receptors is a man aged 55 to 70 with active or convalescent COVID-19.

The chain links TRBV7-2 to TRBJ2-3; D is possibly TRBD2 (6 bases). Trimming removed 1 base from V and 2 bases from J, with 19 bases in between. The CDR3 sequence is 18 residues long. Germline V gives CDR1 SGHTA, CDR2 FQGNSA. CDR3 loop: CASSLDPHRLELTDTQYF. The CDR3 DNA sequence: TGTGCCAGCAGCTTAGACCCCCACAGACTAGAGCTCACAGATACGCAGTATTTT. The entire variable domain, with the rest obtained from reference TRBV7-2 and TRBJ2-3, is as follows: GAGVSQSPSNKVTEKGKDVELRCDPISGHTALYWYRQSLGQGLEFLIYFQGNSAPDKSGLPSDRFSAERTGGSVSTLTIQRTQQEDSAVYLCASSLDPHRLELTDTQYFGPGTRLTVL.

This chain uses TRBV5-1 with TRBJ1-4; 7 bases match TRBD1. The V gene end was trimmed by 2 bases and the J gene end by 6 bases; junction bases not matched to a gene: 4. Germline values: CDR1 SGHRS, CDR2 YFSETQ. The CDR3 contains 14 residues. The CDR3: CASSFRQGDEKLFF. The CDR3 DNA reads as TGCGCCAGCAGCTTTAGGCAGGGGGATGAAAAACTGTTTTTT.

The V call is TRBV27, the J call TRBJ2-5; 10 bases line up with TRBD2. With V trimmed by 0 bases and J by 4 bases, 8 bases remained unmatched. The CDR3 loop spans 17 amino acids. Germline V gives CDR1 MNHEY, CDR2 SMNVEV (reference sequence). The CDR3 DNA is TGTGCCAGCAGTTTATCCGCTAGCGGGAGTACCTCAGAGACCCAGTACTTC. Protein product: CASSLSASGSTSETQYF.

The rearrangement links TRBV6-5 to TRBJ2-2, with D unresolved. The CDR3 is 13 residues long. V lost 5 bases, J lost 4 bases, and 8 bases lay in between. Per the germline V gene, CDR1 is MNHEY and CDR2 is SVGAGI. The CDR3 spells CASSRVVTGELFF. CDR3 DNA: TGTGCCAGCAGTCGGGTTGTCACCGGGGAGCTGTTTTTT.

V is TRBV28 and J is TRBJ1-2, with D uncertain. Trimming removed 5 bases from V and 7 bases from J, with 11 bases in between. Germline assignment: CDR1 MDHEN and CDR2 SYDVKM. CDR3 size: 12 residues. The CDR3 sequence: CASSKSSGGYTF. Written as DNA, the CDR3 is TGTGCCAGCAGTAAGTCTTCGGGTGGCTACACCTTC.

The gene calls are TRBV9 and TRBJ2-7, with D perhaps TRBD2 (6 bases). CDR3 size: 15 residues. Trimming took off 1 base at V and 2 bases at J, with 13 bases between the two ends. Germline loops: CDR1 SGDLS, CDR2 YYNGEE. The CDR3, as DNA: TGTGCCAGCAGCGTACGAGCGGGCCTTACCTACGAGCAGTACTTC. It encodes CASSVRAGLTYEQYF.

The chain combines TRBV15 with TRBJ2-3; D possibly corresponds to TRBD1 (6 bases). The CDR3 runs to 16 residues. V lost 1 base, J lost 5 bases, and 16 bases lay in between. The germline V gene encodes CDR1 LNHNV and CDR2 YYDKDF (reference sequence). The CDR3 DNA sequence: TGTGCCACCAGCAGAGCCGGGACACCTCGGGGAGATACGCAGTATTTT. Protein product: CATSRAGTPRGDTQYF. The variable domain in full, completed from reference TRBV15 and TRBJ2-3, reads DAMVIQNPRYQVTQFGKPVTLSCSQTLNHNVMYWYQQKSSQAPKLLFHYYDKDFNNEADTPDNFQSRRPNTSFCFLDIRSPGLGDTAMYLCATSRAGTPRGDTQYFGPGTRLTVL.

This chain uses TRBV19 with TRBJ2-1; TRBD2 matches at 10 bases. The CDR3 sequence is 14 residues long. Germline V lookup: CDR1 LNHDA, CDR2 SQIVND (reference sequence). V was clipped by 6 bases and J by 8 bases; unmatched bases: 7. CDR3 sequence (DNA): TGTGCCAGTAGCAACCTAGCGGGAGACTATGAGCAGTTCTTC. Its protein product is CASSNLAGDYEQFF.

The CDR3 DNA is TGTGCCAGCCTTATTCGGAGCACAGATACGCAGTATTTT. Amino acid sequence: CASLIRSTDTQYF. This chain uses TRBV2 with TRBJ2-3; D not certain. The CDR3 extends over 13 amino acids. Germline V gives CDR1 SNHLY, CDR2 FYNNEI. V was pared by 8 bases and J by 0 bases, with 9 bases between.

V gene TRBV18 combines with J gene TRBJ1-1; 10 positions match TRBD1. CDR1 is KGHSH and CDR2 is LQKENI in the germline V gene. This CDR3 contains 16 residues. Trimming at V came to 3 bases and at J to 0 bases, leaving 4 bases not matched to a gene. CDR3 residues: CASSPGTGALNTEAFF. The CDR3 nucleotides are TGTGCCAGCTCACCCGGGACAGGGGCATTGAACACTGAAGCTTTCTTT.

The chain recombines TRBV19 with TRBJ2-7, with 9 positions matching TRBD1. Germline lookup yields CDR1 LNHDA and CDR2 SQIVND (reference sequence). The CDR3 covers 15 residues. The V gene end was trimmed by 2 bases and the J gene end by 5 bases; junction bases not matched to a gene: 7. In DNA form, the CDR3 reads TGTGCCAGTAGTATAATCGGACAGGGGACCAACGAGCAGTACTTC. Amino acids: CASSIIGQGTNEQYF. The whole variable domain, filled in from reference TRBV19 and TRBJ2-7, reads DGGITQSPKYLFRKEGQNVTLSCEQNLNHDAMYWYRQDPGQGLRLIYYSQIVNDFQKGDIAEGYSVSREKKESFPLTVTSAQKNPTAFYLCASSIIGQGTNEQYFGPGTRLTVT.

The gene calls are TRBV9 and TRBJ2-4; D uncertain. The CDR3 spans 12 residues. Trimming cost V 2 bases and J 7 bases, with 7 bases left between them. CDR1 is SGDLS, CDR2 YYNGEE, per germline. CDR3 DNA sequence: TGTGCCAGCAGCGTCAACGGGAACATTCAGTACTTC. Translating gives CASSVNGNIQYF.

CDR3 in DNA: TGTGCCAGCAGCCAAGAGATCGGGCTAGCGGGAGTATATTCGGAGCAGTACTTC. Its translation: CASSQEIGLAGVYSEQYF. This rearrangement joins TRBV3-1 (or the pseudogene TRBV3-2) to TRBJ2-7; 10 bases line up with TRBD2. The ends lost 0 bases at V and 7 bases at J; junction bases unmatched: 15. The CDR3 length is 18 residues. In germline, CDR1 is LGHDT, CDR2 YNNKEL (reference sequence).

The chain joins TRBV7-2 to TRBJ1-6; 9 nucleotides match TRBD1. The germline CDR1 and CDR2 sequences are SGHTA and FQGNSA. V was clipped by 3 bases and J by 10 bases; unmatched bases: 10. This CDR3 is 16 amino acids long. The CDR3 protein is CASSFTGTGLGSPLHF. In DNA, the CDR3 is TGTGCCAGCAGCTTCACCGGGACAGGGCTTGGCTCACCCCTCCACTTT.

The chain has TRBV20-1 and TRBJ1-5; a weak D match, TRBD1 (5 bases). CDR1 and CDR2 (germline): DFQATT, SNEGSKA (reference sequence). The CDR3 has 15 amino acids. V was clipped by 3 bases and J by 0 bases, with 12 bases between them. The CDR3: CSASVGGSSNQPQHF. CDR3 bases: TGCAGTGCTAGTGTCGGGGGTTCTAGCAATCAGCCCCAGCATTTT.

This chain links TRBV29-1 with TRBJ2-2, with 8 nucleotides matching TRBD2. Per germline, CDR1 SQVTM and CDR2 ANQGSEA. This CDR3 comprises 13 residues. With 5 bases clipped from V and 5 bases from J, the junction kept 4 bases outside the gene matches. The CDR3 is CSVSGSKTGELFF. Written as DNA, the CDR3 is TGCAGCGTTAGCGGGAGTAAAACCGGGGAGCTGTTTTTT.

V gene TRBV7-9 combines with J gene TRBJ2-7, with TRBD2 matching over 8 bases. J was trimmed by 1 base and V by 5 bases; bases with no gene match: 10. This CDR3 contains 16 residues. CDR1 and CDR2 from the germline V gene are SEHNR and FQNEAQ (reference sequence). The CDR3, as DNA: TGTGCCAGCAGCAAACTACCGGGAGGGGAATCCTACGAGCAGTACTTC. Its translation is CASSKLPGGESYEQYF.

The V gene is TRBV7-3, the J gene TRBJ2-7, with D uncertain. The ends were cut back, 1 base at V and 7 bases at J, with 11 bases in the middle. CDR1 SGHTA and CDR2 FQGTGA come from the germline V gene. The CDR3 is 13 amino acids. The DNA for the CDR3 is TGTGCCAGCAGCTTAAGCGGCGCGTCTGAGCAGTACTTC. It encodes CASSLSGASEQYF.

This sequence joins TRBV6-6 and TRBJ1-2; 7 bases agree with TRBD1. This CDR3 has 16 amino acids. V gave up 2 bases and J gave up 0 bases; unmatched junction bases: 6. The germline CDR1 and CDR2 sequences are MNHNY and SVGAGI (reference sequence). Here the CDR3 DNA reads TGTGCCAGCAGTTACGGACCGGGACAGTCTAACTATGGCTACACCTTC. Amino acid sequence: CASSYGPGQSNYGYTF.

The rearrangement links TRBV28 to TRBJ2-7; TRBD1 is a possible D gene (5 bases). Deletions cut 6 bases from V and 3 bases from J, with 9 bases between. The CDR3 has 12 residues. Germline lookup yields CDR1 MDHEN and CDR2 SYDVKM. In DNA form, the CDR3 reads TGTGCCAGCAGGCCTCAGGGCTACGAGCAGTACTTC. Its translation is CASRPQGYEQYF.

With respect to this clone: At one end, the junction sequence differs from germline, possibly due to a read error. V usage is TRBV7-9 and J usage is TRBJ2-3; the match to TRBD2 covers 8 bases. The CDR3 contains 13 residues. Looked up from germline, CDR1 is SEHNR and CDR2 is FQNEAQ (reference sequence). The CDR3 nucleotides are TGTGCCAGCAGCCGGACTAGCAAAGATACGCAGTATTTT. Translation gives CASSRTSKDTQYF.

The gene calls are TRBV3-1 (or the pseudogene TRBV3-2) and TRBJ2-1; 15 bases are a match to TRBD2. This CDR3 has 18 residues. The V gene's germline CDR1 is LGHDT and CDR2 YNNKEL (reference sequence). V lost 2 bases and J lost 6; bases outside the gene matches: 8. CDR3 in amino acids: CASSQPPGLAGGGNEQFF. The CDR3 coding sequence is TGTGCCAGCAGCCAACCACCGGGACTAGCGGGAGGCGGCAATGAGCAGTTCTTC.

V gene TRBV12-3 or TRBV12-4 combines with J gene TRBJ2-1; possibly TRBD2 for D (5 bases). V was cut by 11 bases and J by 9 bases, with 8 bases left in between. This CDR3 has 9 residues. In DNA form, the CDR3 reads TGTGCCGGCGGGTGTGAGCAGTTCTTC. It codes for CAGGCEQFF.

The chain is built from TRBV27 and TRBJ2-7; TRBD1 matches 7 bases. The junction had 7 bases not matched to a gene; V was cut back by 2 bases and J by 3 bases. This CDR3 region has 15 residues. Germline V lookup: CDR1 MNHEY, CDR2 SMNVEV (reference sequence). The CDR3 DNA is TGTGCCAGCAGTTTACTCGCAGGGGGTATCTACGAGCAGTACTTC. This sequence encodes CASSLLAGGIYEQYF.

This sequence joins TRBV4-3 and TRBJ2-3, with TRBD2 matching over 11 bases. CDR3 size: 17 residues. Per the germline V gene, CDR1 is LGHNA and CDR2 is YSLEER. The junction had 7 bases not matched to a gene; V was cut back by 0 bases and J by 5 bases. CDR3 nucleotides: TGCGCCAGCAGCCAAGAATTAGCGGGAGGGCCTGGAGATACGCAGTATTTT. Translating gives CASSQELAGGPGDTQYF.

The chain joins TRBV5-1 to TRBJ1-3; D unclear. The germline gives CDR1 SGHRS, CDR2 YFSETQ. Trimming removed 2 bases at V and 0 bases at J, with 3 bases between. This CDR3 spans 13 amino acids. This CDR3 reads CASSFNSGNTIYF. In DNA form, the CDR3 reads TGCGCCAGCAGCTTCAACTCTGGAAACACCATATATTTT.

Regarding this clone: The sample holds other DNA sequences that translate to the same CDR3. The chain combines TRBV30 with TRBJ2-7, with a possible D match to TRBD2 (5 bases). Trimming pared 3 bases from V and 7 bases from J, leaving 13 bases between. Germline CDR1 reads GTSNPN; CDR2 reads SVGIG (reference sequence). The CDR3 runs to 12 residues. CDR3 bases: TGTGCCTGGAGCCGAGGGCCGGGGGAGCAGTACTTC. This translates into CAWSRGPGEQYF.

The genes are TRBV5-5 and TRBJ2-7, with TRBD2 matching over 9 bases. Germline CDR1 reads SGHKS; CDR2 reads YYEKEE (reference sequence). CDR3 length: 15 amino acids. V shed 3 bases, J shed 4 bases, and the junction held 8 bases outside the gene matches. CDR3 DNA sequence: TGTGCCAGCAGCTCGGATAGCGGGAGCGGGTACGAGCAGTACTTC. This encodes CASSSDSGSGYEQYF.

The gene calls are TRBV15 and TRBJ1-3, with 9 bases matching TRBD1. V dropped 0 bases and J dropped 0; count of bases not matched to a gene: 6. This CDR3 has 18 residues. The V gene's germline CDR1 is LNHNV and CDR2 YYDKDF (reference sequence). The CDR3 loop is CATSRDGGTGFSGNTIYF. CDR3 nucleotide sequence: TGTGCCACCAGCAGAGATGGAGGGACAGGGTTCTCTGGAAACACCATATATTTT. Based on the CDR3 plus reference TRBV15 and TRBJ1-3, the full variable domain is DAMVIQNPRYQVTQFGKPVTLSCSQTLNHNVMYWYQQKSSQAPKLLFHYYDKDFNNEADTPDNFQSRRPNTSFCFLDIRSPGLGDTAMYLCATSRDGGTGFSGNTIYFGEGSWLTVV.